The next 3 T cell receptor beta chains were all read from a single sample in a study of PD-1 blockade in classical Hodgkin lymphoma. Clones were sequenced by immunoSEQ multiplex PCR, and TCRdb holds only the in-frame ones, with some missing. The table has about 110,000 clones, 80% to 90% seen once; the top ten hold roughly 21%. Every patient was affected by relapse after autologous stem cell transplantation, while exposure to brentuximab vedotin was not uniform. The material was peripheral blood mononuclear cells (PBMCs), obtained before the second cycle of nivolumab. These receptors originate from a human donor with classical Hodgkin lymphoma.

This clone appeared a few times. CDR3: CAWSGNQETQYF. CDR3 DNA sequence: TGTGCCTGGAGTGGGAACCAAGAGACCCAGTACTTC. The chain has TRBV30 and TRBJ2-5; D unclear. CDR1 GTSNPN and CDR2 SVGIG come from the germline V gene (reference sequence). V was pared by 1 base and J by 0 bases, with 3 bases between. This CDR3 has 12 residues.

This sequence joins TRBV9 and TRBJ1-1, with D possibly TRBD1 on 5 matching bases. This CDR3 has 14 amino acids. CDR1 is SGDLS, CDR2 YYNGEE, per germline. Trimming took 4 bases from V and 4 from J, leaving 14 bases between them. The chain's CDR3 is CASSPEGDPTEAFF. CDR3 nucleotide sequence: TGTGCCAGCAGCCCCGAAGGGGACCCCACTGAAGCTTTCTTT.

V is TRBV7-2 and J is TRBJ2-6, with unresolved D. The CDR3 runs 14 residues. V was cut by 8 bases and J by 3 bases, with 11 bases left in between. Germline V gene lookup returns CDR1 SGHTA and CDR2 FQGNSA. CDR3 loop: CASSPWSGANVLTF. The CDR3 nucleotides are TGTGCCAGCTCCCCATGGAGTGGGGCCAACGTCCTGACTTTC.